The clone carrying this T cell receptor beta chain was seen ten or more times. Its specificity is unknown. This sample was included in a study of regulatory T cells in long-lasting Graves disease. Background on the study: Newly diagnosed Graves' patients took antithyroid drugs under 3 months. Whole-study findings and limits: New patients shared about 880 public clonotypes, fewer than the approximately 3,000 shared by persistent patients.

Trimming took 5 bases from V and 0 from J, leaving 13 bases between them. CDR1 and CDR2 from the germline V gene are DFQATT and SNEGSKA (reference sequence). The CDR3 length is 14 residues. As for time point: newly diagnosed GD, antithyroid drugs for less than 3 months. The authors made the TCR library using RNA they extracted from PBMCs. CDR3 regions were amplified by Arm-PCR using iRepertoire HTBI primers to build TCR beta libraries. Each CDR3 protein is one row after TCRdb ran MiXCR on the multiplex PCR reads. This table holds approximately 470,000 distinct CDR3 sequences, about a sixth found once. These data also formed part of another study, on T cells in Graves' hyperthyroidism and ophthalmopathy. That work adds: It was considered stable Graves' hyperthyroidism when ophthalmopathy did not progress within 18 months. Blood also carried most thyroid clonotypes expanded above 0.001.

The specimen was peripheral blood mononuclear cells (PBMCs), collected at new diagnosis, from a patient treated with antithyroid drugs. The chain is built from TRBV20-1 and TRBJ1-2; D remains unclear. The source of this sequence is a man in his forties with Graves disease. CDR3 sequence reads: CSASYSASNYGYTF. CDR3 nucleotide sequence: TGCAGTGCTTCCTACAGCGCATCTAACTATGGCTACACCTTC.